This T cell receptor (beta chain) is drawn from a study of human T cells and chemical hapten exposure (dated by TCRdb to the early 2020s). Background for the entire study: For sensitization, 2% DPC in acetone was applied to a 2 cm by 2 cm area of upper inner arm skin. Blood for TCR sequencing was provided by twenty-nine alopecia patients at one to four time points (pre-sensitization, 2, 6 and 24 weeks). This study followed changes in the peripheral blood TCR repertoire in vivo during primary and secondary sensitization of alopecia patients to the hapten diphenylcyclopropenone (DPC). The libraries were sequenced as a pool, and the TCR yield per sample differed mostly because of small variations in library volumes within the pool. Weekly therapeutic DPC doses were additionally applied to the scalp of patients throughout the roughly 22-week study period. Patch testing on the upper back used Finn chambers containing 0.01% DPC, with scoring done after 6 days according to International Contact Dermatitis Research Group standards. The patient cohort, mostly female, included alopecia areata with under or over 50% scalp involvement, alopecia totalis and alopecia universalis. Patient blood was sampled pre-sensitization (week 0) and at 2, 6 and about 24 weeks after DPC sensitization.

The library was obtained by RACE. TCRdb names NextSeq 500 as the instrument used. During library preparation, unique molecular identifiers were attached to individual cDNA molecules so that TCRs could be counted quantitatively and reproducibly. For every blood RNA sample, sequencing covered both the TCR alpha and TCR beta chains. From the authors' description of their analysis: The median number of TCRs per sample was over 85,000, ranging from roughly 23,224 to 690,600. V, J and CDR3 annotation of the TCR reads was carried out using the Decombinator software suite. For the PS versus PT1 abundance plots, all samples were subsampled to the same number of TCRs (28,000). TCRs were defined as expanded if absent before sensitization and observed at least eight times at the 2-week time point. TCRdb applied fastp at Q25 and MiXCR to the public reads, then kept only in-frame beta chains. Identical CDR3 proteins give one entry, which carries the most common genes and DNA. These V and J calls derive from TCRdb rather than the authors' analysis. Counted in this sample were more than 75,000 distinct CDR3 sequences; 10% to 13% of them appeared once. Jointly, the top ten make up roughly 2.5% of the sample.

Points the paper makes about the study in general: Patch test score was positively correlated with the number of PT1 expanded TCRs, with significance at thresholds 8, 16 and 32 but not at 4. Repeated subsampling changed both the strength of the expansion versus patch-test correlation and the threshold at which the correlation became significant. DPC sensitization did not change how many TCRs were above 1 in 1000 frequency, and no evidence was found of alterations in global repertoire structure. Expanded TCRs formed significantly more large CDR3 similarity clusters than pre-sensitization or healthy control sets, consistent with antigen-driven responses. All patients had alopecia, a presumed autoimmune disease, so their immune response might differ from that of healthy individuals.

Taken from the germline V gene, the CDR1 and CDR2 loops are KGHSH and LQKENI. From the cysteine up to the phenylalanine, the CDR3 has a length of 15 residues. Only the CDR3 part of the read is kept: 45 bases, read in frame from the first base. V loses 0 bases, J loses 5 bases, and the germline ends lie 11 bases apart. This clonotype was counted ten times or more. It lacks a known antigen. Per-base quality was not reported, and no clone a single base away is much larger than it. The sample's time point label, decoded: patch test 2, 6 weeks after DPC sensitization. This specimen's treatment or condition label, interpreted: therapeutic diphenylcyclopropenone sensitization with weekly scalp DPC. At every patch-test visit, the blood draw took place before the patch test was put on. To be eligible, patients had to be aged 18 to 70, diagnosed with alopecia and judged suitable for DPC therapy, while pregnant patients were excluded. Total RNA was extracted from unfractionated whole blood that had been collected in Tempus Blood RNA tubes.

The chain links TRBV18 with TRBJ2-1, with the D gene too uncertain to name. The clonotype comes from a woman in her 30s with alopecia areata. Some clones in this sample may be carry-over from other donors' samples. The sequencing used whole blood, collected in connection with sensitization to the hapten diphenylcyclopropenone (DPC). The CDR3 reads as follows: CASSPPSLGNNEQFF. The nucleotide sequence reads TGTGCCAGCTCACCACCGTCACTGGGAAACAATGAGCAGTTCTTC.